The T cell receptor (beta chain) under discussion was sequenced for a study of blood T cell repertoires in COVID-19 (dated by TCRdb to about 2020). A note on the overall study: Collaborator samples came from the United States, Italy and Spain and covered acute and convalescent phases of COVID-19. The material from the prospective study consisted of cDNA or gDNA derived from T cells, B-cell-depleted T cells, or PBMCs. Subjects who had been exposed to COVID-19, were actively infected with it, or had recovered from it provided the deeply sampled blood TCRbeta repertoires that made up the dataset. The repertoires were released in a freely available public database meant as a resource for research on the immune response to SARS-CoV-2. Samples came from the ongoing ImmuneRACE study (first 160 participants) plus 1,254 subjects from 6 global collaborators. Sample metadata almost always included a de-identified subject ID, COVID-19 status, age in years and sex. HLA class I and class II types, where available, came from metadata supplied by the sample provider rather than from assay-based typing.

Enrolling through a virtual design, the prospective study's participants ranged in age from about 18 to 89 years and lived across 20 to 30 United States geographic areas. Cohort assignment in the prospective study relied on participant-reported clinical history from a screening survey and a study questionnaire. Recovered participants in ImmuneRACE Cohort 3 were defined as having two consecutive negative NP/OP PCR tests, clearance from a healthcare professional, or resolution of symptoms. In the prospective study, mobile phlebotomists collected whole blood, serum and a nasopharyngeal or oropharyngeal swab from each participant. Prospective study participants could optionally give additional blood draws and questionnaires over an approximately 2-month period. Before DNA extraction, blood samples from the prospective study were shipped at room temperature or frozen. The immunoSEQ Assay, a bias-controlled multiplex PCR, was used to amplify TCRbeta CDR3 regions from genomic DNA. Turning to the authors' computational methods: The number of nucleated cells in each sample was estimated by amplification of reference gene primers within the assay. To quantify the absolute abundance of each unique TCRbeta CDR3 rearrangement, sequence reads were collapsed and filtered. For each sample, productive Simpson clonality was calculated as the square root of Simpson's diversity index over productive rearrangements. Imported from immuneACCESS, the table was reduced by TCRdb to in-frame sequences with V and J called. These copies leave out some clones; in studies compared against another copy, an unresolved V gene accounts for under half, and the cause of the remainder is not known. V and J calls and clone size come straight from that table; D and trimming were deduced from the DNA. This sample lists under 300,000 clones; over 75% were detected once. The ten biggest clones cover about 14% of the sample.

The CDR3 contains 13 residues, cysteine and phenylalanine counted. Only the CDR3 region is kept as DNA, spanning 39 bases read in frame from base 1. Trimming accounts for 2 bases at V and 6 bases at J, while the number of junction bases matched to no gene is 1. Taken from the germline V gene (reference sequence), the CDR1 and CDR2 loops are GTSNPN and SVGIG. Results the study describes overall, beyond this receptor: Clinical and demographic metadata were provided uncurated, with the amount varying by source and participant.

Notes on this clone: The target of this receptor is not known. Base-call qualities are not available, and no considerably larger clone is one nucleotide away.

Sequenced material: PBMCs or T cells enriched from blood (not recorded which). The receptor chain draws on TRBV30 and TRBJ2-7; the junction holds 13 bases that match TRBD2. The receptor was isolated from a man aged 18 to 30 who had recovered from COVID-19. The DNA reads TGTGCCTGGAGTACTAGCGGGAGGGGCGAGCAGTACTTC. Translated, it gives CAWSTSGRGEQYF. With the portions outside the CDR3 filled from the reference TRBV30 and TRBJ2-7 genes, the complete variable region becomes SQTIHQWPATLVQPVGSPLSLECTVEGTSNPNLYWYRQAAGRGLQLLFYSVGIGQISSEVPQNLSASRPQDRQFILSSKKLLLSDSGFYLCAWSTSGRGEQYFGPGTRLTVT.